The clone carrying this T cell receptor beta chain has just one count. Its specificity is unknown. This sample stems from a study of graft-versus-host responses after intestinal transplantation. Study-level background: Each recipient received a multivisceral, liver-intestinal, or isolated intestinal graft. Recipients were all induced with anti-thymocyte globulin, then given tacrolimus and steroids for around three years.

The assay was immunoSEQ multiplex PCR, and TCRdb's table has in-frame clones only and misses some. The table has some 140,000 clones, 80% to 95% seen once; the top ten hold roughly 0.19%. Material: unstimulated CD4+ T cells sorted from spleen or lymph node cells, obtained before intestinal transplant. This TCR came from a human donor who received an intestinal transplant.

The CDR3 reads CASRDGNLNQPQHF. In nucleotides, the CDR3 is TGTGCCAGCAGGGACGGGAACCTCAATCAGCCCCAGCATTTT. The chain uses TRBV6-5 and TRBJ1-5, with no clear D. Trimming shortened V by 6 bases and J by 3 bases, and 12 bases separated the two germline ends. Germline lookup yields CDR1 MNHEY and CDR2 SVGAGI. The CDR3 loop spans 14 amino acids.